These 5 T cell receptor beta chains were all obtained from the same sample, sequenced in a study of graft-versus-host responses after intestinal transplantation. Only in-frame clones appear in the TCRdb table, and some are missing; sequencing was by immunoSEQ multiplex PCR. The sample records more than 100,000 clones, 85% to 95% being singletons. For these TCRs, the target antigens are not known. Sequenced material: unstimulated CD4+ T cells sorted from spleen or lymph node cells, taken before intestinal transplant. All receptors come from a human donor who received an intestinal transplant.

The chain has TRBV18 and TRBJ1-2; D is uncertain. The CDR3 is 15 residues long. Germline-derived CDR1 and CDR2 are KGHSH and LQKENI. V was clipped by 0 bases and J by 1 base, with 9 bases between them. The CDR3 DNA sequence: TGTGCCAGCTCACCACCTAACAAGAATAACTATGGCTACACCTTC. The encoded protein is CASSPPNKNNYGYTF.

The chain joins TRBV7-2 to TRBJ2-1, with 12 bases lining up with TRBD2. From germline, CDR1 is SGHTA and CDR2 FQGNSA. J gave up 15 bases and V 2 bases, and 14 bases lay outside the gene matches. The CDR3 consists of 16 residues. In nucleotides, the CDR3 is TGTGCCAGCAGCTTACAGTGGGGGACTAGCGGGTCCGACCGGTTCTTC. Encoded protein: CASSLQWGTSGSDRFF.

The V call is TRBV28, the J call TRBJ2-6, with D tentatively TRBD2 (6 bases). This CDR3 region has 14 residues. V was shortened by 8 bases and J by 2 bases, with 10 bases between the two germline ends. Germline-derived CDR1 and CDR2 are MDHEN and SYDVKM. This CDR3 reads CASGRLTGANVLTF. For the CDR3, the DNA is TGTGCCAGCGGGAGGTTAACTGGGGCCAACGTCCTGACTTTC.

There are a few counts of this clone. Written as DNA, the CDR3 is TGTGCCTGGGACAGTTTATTCAGGTGGCTGATTAATCAGCCCCAGCATTTT. As protein: CAWDSLFRWLINQPQHF. The chain joins TRBV28 to TRBJ1-5, with TRBD1 matching 7 bases. Germline V gives CDR1 MDHEN, CDR2 SYDVKM. V shed 11 bases and J 4 bases; nucleotides not matched to a gene: 20. The CDR3 contains 17 residues.

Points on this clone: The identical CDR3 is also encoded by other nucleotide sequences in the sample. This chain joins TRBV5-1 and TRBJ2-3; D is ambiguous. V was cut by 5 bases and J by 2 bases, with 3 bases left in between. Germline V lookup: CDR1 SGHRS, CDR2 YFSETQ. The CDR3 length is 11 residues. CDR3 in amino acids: CASSFTDTQYF. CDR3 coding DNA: TGCGCCAGCAGTTTCACAGATACGCAGTATTTT.